What follows are 3 T cell receptor beta chains derived from one specimen sequenced in a study of shared clonotypes between healthy human individuals. The protocol was immunoSEQ multiplex PCR, while the TCRdb copy is restricted to in-frame clones and leaves out a portion. The table lists a few million clones, more than 80% of them singletons. The sample consisted of naive CD4+ T cells from PBMCs. Subset specified: CD45RA+ positively selected. All receptors come from a young man in good health. Some clones in this sample may be carry-over from other donors' samples.

The V and J genes are TRBV7-9 and TRBJ1-1, with no clear D. The length of the CDR3 is 15 residues. V was trimmed by 1 base and J by 5 bases, leaving 14 bases between them. Per germline, CDR1 SEHNR and CDR2 FQNEAQ (reference sequence). CDR3 loop: CASSLVAGEGTEAFF. CDR3 sequence (DNA): TGTGCCAGCAGCTTAGTGGCTGGGGAAGGGACTGAAGCTTTCTTT.

The rearrangement joins TRBV5-1 to TRBJ1-1; TRBD1 aligns across 11 bases. This CDR3 is built from 14 residues. Germline CDR1 reads SGHRS; CDR2 reads YFSETQ. V lost 4 bases to trimming and J lost 7 bases; unmatched junction nucleotides: 6. CDR3 loop: CASSKGQGVGEAFF. The CDR3 DNA reads TGCGCCAGCAGCAAGGGACAGGGGGTCGGTGAAGCTTTCTTT.

The rearrangement links TRBV5-6 to TRBJ2-3; TRBD1 agrees at 8 bases. This CDR3 contains 16 residues. CDR1 and CDR2 (germline): SGHDT, YYEEEE. V lost 0 bases, J lost 3 bases, and 6 bases stayed unmatched. The CDR3 sequence is CASSLDDRGGTDTQYF. The CDR3, as DNA: TGTGCCAGCAGCTTGGACGACAGGGGCGGGACAGATACGCAGTATTTT. Looking up the rest from reference TRBV5-6 and TRBJ2-3 gives the full variable domain: DAGVTQSPTHLIKTRGQQVTLRCSPKSGHDTVSWYQQALGQGPQFIFQYYEEEERQRGNFPDRFSGHQFPNYSSELNVNALLLGDSALYLCASSLDDRGGTDTQYFGPGTRLTVL.